These T cell receptor beta chains were read from a single sample in a study of T cell repertoires in cytomegalovirus infection. TCRdb passed the reads through MiXCR, listing each CDR3 protein once. The table lists about 37,000 distinct CDR3 sequences, roughly half of them singletons, with around 90% in the top ten. Their antigen targets remain unknown. Sample: CD8+ T cells from cultured PBMCs, taken from culture after CMV antigen stimulation. These receptors all stem from a human donor in good health (CMV status not recorded). Some clones in this sample may be carry-over from other donors' samples. CDR3s include the opening cysteine and the closing phenylalanine or tryptophan. The order of the fields is clone size, D gene, J gene, V gene, CDR3 DNA, CDR3 protein. The D gene is left open where the match is weak. Expanded clones get a size class; other rows say once, few or many, or leave the size out.

>few|.|TRBJ2-3|TRBV12-3/TRBV12-4
TGTGCCAGCAGTTCCCCGAGGGGGGGGCGTGAATATACGCAGTATTTT
CASSSPRGGREYTQYF
>.|.|TRBJ2-7|TRBV11-2
TGTGCCAGCAGCACAGGAGCGGGCCTACCCTACGAGCAGTACTTC
CASSTGAGLPYEQYF
>once|TRBD1|TRBJ2-3|TRBV4-2
TGTGCCAGCAGCCAAGATCGGCAGGGGGCGCGACATACGCAGTATTTT
CASSQDRQGARHTQYF
>.|TRBD1|TRBJ2-2|TRBV27
TGTGCCAGCAGTACCAACTATGACAGGGTGGGCGGGGAGCTGTTTTTT
CASSTNYDRVGGELFF
>many|.|TRBJ2-2|TRBV7-9
TGTGCCAGCAGCTTCGCGGACACCGGGGAGCTGTTTTTT
CASSFADTGELFF
>many|.|TRBJ2-2|TRBV20-1
TGCAGTGCTAGAGGTCCGACCGGATCGGGGGAGCTGTTTTTT
CSARGPTGSGELFF
>many|TRBD1|TRBJ1-4|TRBV7-9
TGTGCCAGCAGCGCACGGACAGGGGGGAGAGAAAAACTGTTTTTT
CASSARTGGREKLFF
>.|.|TRBJ2-7|TRBV7-2
TGTGCCAGCAGCCTAGTGGCCGGAGAGGGGTACGAGCAGTACTTC
CASSLVAGEGYEQYF
>.|.|TRBJ1-2|TRBV7-6
TGTGCCAGCACCATGTTCGGGGAGGCTTCTGGCTACACCTTC
CASTMFGEASGYTF
>once|.|TRBJ2-1|TRBV5-1
TGCGCCAGCAGCTTTACTAGCCTCAATGAGCAGTTCTTC
CASSFTSLNEQFF
>.|TRBD2|TRBJ2-5|TRBV7-9
TGTGCCAGCAGCCTGCTACTAGCGGGTACGGAGACCCAGTACTTC
CASSLLLAGTETQYF
>.|TRBD1|TRBJ2-2|TRBV6-5
TGTGCCAGCAGTTACTATGGGACAGGGGCCCCTAACACCGGGGAGCTGTTTTTT
CASSYYGTGAPNTGELFF
>.|.|TRBJ2-3|TRBV14
TGTGCCAGCAGCCAAGATATGGCGATCACAGATACGCAGTATTTT
CASSQDMAITDTQYF
>.|.|TRBJ1-1|TRBV7-2
TGTGCCAGCAGCTTATTCCGGGGGGAAGCTTTCTTT
CASSLFRGEAFF
>.|TRBD1|TRBJ2-7|TRBV27
TGTGCCAGCAGTTTAGCGAACCAGGGGGCTTACGAGCAGTACTTC
CASSLANQGAYEQYF
>many|.|TRBJ1-6|TRBV3-1
TGTGCCAGCAGCCAACACGGGAGGAATTCACCCCTCCACTTT
CASSQHGRNSPLHF
>.|TRBD1|TRBJ1-1|TRBV6-8
TGTGCCAGCAATCCGACAGGGGGCAAAACTGAAGCTTTCTTT
CASNPTGGKTEAFF
>.|.|TRBJ2-2|TRBV7-6
TGTGCCAGCAGCTTAGCGTCCCAGGGCTGGACCGGGGAGCTGTTTTTT
CASSLASQGWTGELFF
>.|.|TRBJ2-1|TRBV24-1
TGTGCCACCAGTGATTTGAGCAATGAGCAGTTCTTC
CATSDLSNEQFF
>.|.|TRBJ2-7|TRBV7-8
TGTGCCAGCAGCTTAGCGCCCGGGTTCGGCGAGCAGTACTTC
CASSLAPGFGEQYF
>.|.|TRBJ2-3|TRBV3-1
TGTGCCAGCAGCCCGGACTTCCCTCGGGATACGCAGTATTTT
CASSPDFPRDTQYF
>.|.|TRBJ1-1|TRBV6-6
TGTGCCAGCAGTTACGGGGGCGCCGAGACTGAAGCTTTCTTT
CASSYGGAETEAFF
>once|.|TRBJ2-1|TRBV28
TGTGCCAGCAGTTTAGAGAGAAGCCCCTCCTACAATGAGCAGTTCTTC
CASSLERSPSYNEQFF
>.|.|TRBJ2-7|TRBV9
TGTGCCAGCAGCGCTACAGGGTTCTCCTACGAGCAGTACTTC
CASSATGFSYEQYF
>.|.|TRBJ1-4|TRBV7-4
TGTGCCAGCAGCTTAGCGCAGAGAACTAATGAAAAACTGTTTTTT
CASSLAQRTNEKLFF
>many|TRBD1|TRBJ2-1|TRBV7-2
TGTGCCAGCAGCTTCCGGGACAGGGGCCTCCTTACGGAAAATGAGCAGTTCTTC
CASSFRDRGLLTENEQFF